This is a list of T cell receptor beta chains from one sample in a study of beta chain features in type 1 diabetes. The data were produced by immunoSEQ multiplex PCR, yet TCRdb's version contains in-frame clones alone and is incomplete. The sample holds approximately 170,000 clones; approximately 7.8% are singletons and the top ten take roughly 0.97%. The sequenced sample was central memory CD4+ T cells from blood. All receptors derive from a woman aged 40 to 50 with type 1 diabetes. Both conserved end residues are trimmed from each CDR3.

>TRBJ2-7|TRBV7-2
ASSSRVTYEQY
>TRBJ1-1|TRBV25-1
ASSERGGSTEAF
>TRBJ2-6|TRBV5-1
ASSPQGANVLT
>TRBJ2-5|TRBV9
ASSHQGQGRETQY
>TRBJ2-1|TRBV4-3
ASSQVGGNEQF
>TRBJ2-1|TRBV11-2
ASSYGTSGLDEQF
>TRBJ2-7|TRBV15
ATQASGYEQY
>TRBJ2-3|TRBV4-3
ASSQERGGSSSRTTQY
>TRBJ1-2|TRBV5-1
ASSLVGQGGPGYT
>TRBJ1-1|TRBV10-3
AISEGQGGVTEAF
>TRBJ1-2|TRBV29-1
SSEAGVGYT
>TRBJ2-7|TRBV18
ASSESEIYEQY
>TRBJ2-5|TRBV29-1
SVHQGRGETQY
>TRBJ2-3|TRBV5-4
ASSRTERSDTQY
>TRBJ2-7|TRBV5-1
ASSLAATGLEEQY
>TRBJ2-1|TRBV7-2
ASSLTGGGGEQF
>TRBJ2-7|TRBV6-1
ASTETGYEQY
>TRBJ2-7|TRBV5-5
ASSSKGQGVEQY
>TRBJ1-2|TRBV7-8
ASSAGLLVGYGYT
>TRBJ2-5|TRBV28
ASSSGQASGETQY
>TRBJ1-4|TRBV4-1
ASSQRRGQVNEKLF
>TRBJ1-5|TRBV29-1
SVEEEQGMPQH
>TRBJ2-1|TRBV27
ASSSVLAGHNEQF
>TRBJ2-1|TRBV6-5
ASSWGAYNEQF
>TRBJ2-7|TRBV7-2
ASSTGQGKSREQY
>TRBJ1-1|TRBV5-1
ASSTSINAGTAQNTEAF